A single sample is the source of the 20 T cell receptor beta chains below, sequenced in a study of blood T cell repertoires in COVID-19. Using immunoSEQ multiplex PCR, the repertoire was profiled, and TCRdb retains in-frame clones only, with some absent. This sample has 12,000 to 15,000 clones; about 87% occur once, and the top ten carry 9%. Sequences were obtained from peripheral blood. These TCRs come from a human donor in a cohort sampled during active COVID-19.

The chain couples TRBV28 to TRBJ1-2, with TRBD1 matching over 7 bases. The ends lost 6 bases at V and 3 bases at J; junction bases unmatched: 10. The CDR3 spans 15 residues. Looked up from germline, CDR1 is MDHEN and CDR2 is SYDVKM. Here the CDR3 DNA reads TGTGCCAGCAGATCAACAGGGGTAGGTCACTATGGCTACACCTTC. Translation gives CASRSTGVGHYGYTF.

The gene calls are TRBV9 and TRBJ2-2; 8 bases match TRBD1. This CDR3 region has 15 residues. The V segment lost 7 bases and the J segment 6 bases; nucleotides outside the gene matches: 11. CDR1 and CDR2 (germline): SGDLS, YYNGEE. This CDR3 reads CASRPGAGGSGELFF. The CDR3 DNA is TGTGCCAGCCGCCCGGGTGCAGGGGGCTCCGGGGAGCTGTTTTTT.

Only one count was recorded for this clone. This chain connects TRBV6-5 to TRBJ1-2; 7 bases are shared with TRBD1. The germline V gene has CDR1 MNHEY and CDR2 SVGAGI. The junction had 10 bases not matched to a gene; V was cut back by 7 bases and J by 8 bases. There are 13 residues in the CDR3. The CDR3 coding sequence is TGTGCCAGCACCGAAGGGGGCCTGGGAGGCTACACCTTC. Translation gives CASTEGGLGGYTF.

The chain joins TRBV5-1 to TRBJ2-3, with 7 positions matching TRBD1. The CDR3 spans 17 residues. Germline trimming cut 4 bases from V and 2 bases from J; bases unmatched to any gene: 13. Germline lookup yields CDR1 SGHRS and CDR2 YFSETQ. In DNA form, the CDR3 reads TGCGCCAGCAGCCGTAATTTTGTGGGGACAGACACAGATACGCAGTATTTT. Encoded protein: CASSRNFVGTDTDTQYF.

V is TRBV5-6 and J is TRBJ2-3; the match to TRBD2 covers 8 bases. The CDR3 is made up of 16 amino acids. From germline, CDR1 is SGHDT and CDR2 YYEEEE. V lost 2 bases and J lost 3; bases outside the gene matches: 8. The CDR3 spells CASSFLAGMPTDTQYF. In DNA form, the CDR3 reads TGTGCCAGCAGCTTTTTAGCGGGAATGCCTACAGATACGCAGTATTTT. Full variable domain (remainder filled in from reference TRBV5-6 and TRBJ2-3): DAGVTQSPTHLIKTRGQQVTLRCSPKSGHDTVSWYQQALGQGPQFIFQYYEEEERQRGNFPDRFSGHQFPNYSSELNVNALLLGDSALYLCASSFLAGMPTDTQYFGPGTRLTVL.

The chain links TRBV18 to TRBJ1-4; D unclear. The germline V gene encodes CDR1 KGHSH and CDR2 LQKENI. The germline V and J ends were trimmed by 4 bases and 7 bases, with 13 bases remaining between them. The CDR3 runs 14 residues. The CDR3 loop is CASSLNGNREKLFF. The CDR3 DNA is TGTGCCAGCTCACTTAACGGGAACCGTGAAAAACTGTTTTTT. The full variable domain, its missing parts supplied by reference TRBV18 and TRBJ1-4, is NAGVMQNPRHLVRRRGQEARLRCSPMKGHSHVYWYRQLPEEGLKFMVYLQKENIIDESGMPKERFSAEFPKEGPSILRIQQVVRGDSAAYFCASSLNGNREKLFFGSGTQLSVL.

This sequence joins TRBV12-3 or TRBV12-4 and TRBJ2-3; the D gene is possibly TRBD2 (6 bases). V lost 5 bases to trimming and J lost 7 bases, with 13 bases between them. This CDR3 has 13 amino acids. CDR3 sequence reads: CASSATLAYTQYF. DNA for the CDR3: TGTGCCAGCAGTGCCACCCTAGCGTATACGCAGTATTTT.

Only one count was recorded for this clone. The chain links TRBV7-2 to TRBJ2-3; 11 positions match TRBD2. The CDR3 extends over 15 amino acids. The germline V gene has CDR1 SGHTA and CDR2 FQGNSA. The trim removed 7 bases at V and 4 bases at J, leaving 7 bases unmatched. For the CDR3, the DNA is TGTGCCAGCACCAAACTAGCGGGAGTGGCAGATACGCAGTATTTT. It specifies CASTKLAGVADTQYF.

The chain has TRBV18 and TRBJ1-1; TRBD1 is a possible D gene (5 bases). This CDR3 comprises 16 residues. The ends were cut back, 3 bases at V and 1 base at J, with 15 bases in the middle. Germline CDR1 is KGHSH and CDR2 is LQKENI. The chain's CDR3 is CASSPVREGWNTEAFF. The CDR3, as DNA: TGTGCCAGCTCACCGGTCCGGGAGGGGTGGAACACTGAAGCTTTCTTT.

CDR3 in amino acids: CATGGGNLAGGFTDTQYF. CDR3 DNA: TGTGCCACAGGAGGAGGTAATCTAGCGGGAGGGTTCACAGATACGCAGTATTTT. The chain combines TRBV10-3 with TRBJ2-3, with 12 nucleotides matching TRBD2. The CDR3 is made up of 18 amino acids. Per germline, CDR1 ENHRY and CDR2 SYGVKD. The ends lost 10 bases at V and 2 bases at J; junction bases unmatched: 16.

V and J are TRBV7-3 and TRBJ2-3; TRBD2 matches at 7 bases. Trimming at V came to 2 bases and at J to 0 bases, leaving 2 bases not matched to a gene. The germline V gene has CDR1 SGHTA and CDR2 FQGTGA. The CDR3 contains 15 residues. In DNA form, the CDR3 reads TGTGCCAGCAGCTTAGTTAGCGGGAGCACAGATACGCAGTATTTT. Its protein product is CASSLVSGSTDTQYF.

V and J are TRBV29-1 and TRBJ2-5; 10 nucleotides match TRBD2. Looked up from germline, CDR1 is SQVTM and CDR2 is ANQGSEA. The CDR3 loop spans 14 amino acids. The junction had 8 bases not matched to a gene; V was cut back by 3 bases and J by 7 bases. The CDR3 region is CSVEPAGGPGTQYF. In nucleotides, the CDR3 is TGCAGCGTTGAGCCAGCGGGAGGGCCGGGGACCCAGTACTTC.

The V gene is TRBV19, the J gene TRBJ2-2, with D tentatively TRBD2 (7 bases). Germline V gene data show CDR1 as LNHDA and CDR2 as SQIVND (reference sequence). The ends were cut back, 3 bases at V and 5 bases at J, with 25 bases in the middle. The CDR3 has 19 amino acids. CDR3 in amino acids: CASSIWAAGGGSGTGELFF. The CDR3, as DNA: TGTGCCAGTAGTATTTGGGCCGCTGGGGGCGGGAGTGGGACCGGGGAGCTGTTTTTT.

The chain joins TRBV5-1 to TRBJ1-1; no reliable D call. This CDR3 region has 14 residues. From germline, CDR1 is SGHRS and CDR2 YFSETQ. V lost 0 bases and J lost 5, with 11 bases in between. The CDR3 protein is CASSLDRTWTEAFF. The CDR3 region has the DNA TGCGCCAGCAGCTTGGACAGAACTTGGACTGAAGCTTTCTTT.

V gene TRBV6-5 combines with J gene TRBJ1-1; 8 bases align to TRBD1. The CDR3 totals 15 residues. V was clipped by 6 bases and J by 7 bases; unmatched bases: 13. Germline-derived CDR1 and CDR2 are MNHEY and SVGAGI. Written as DNA, the CDR3 is TGTGCCAGCAGCCGACAGGGGAGGCTCGTGGGTGAAGCTTTCTTT. Translation gives CASSRQGRLVGEAFF.

This clone has just a few counts. The CDR3 DNA is TGTGCCAGCAGTGAAGACCGGCCAGGCAAAAACATTCAGTACTTC. Amino acids: CASSEDRPGKNIQYF. V usage is TRBV2 and J usage is TRBJ2-4; D unresolved. The V and J ends lost 1 base and 3 bases respectively, with 10 bases between them. Germline V CDR1 and CDR2: SNHLY, FYNNEI. This CDR3 has 15 residues.

The chain uses TRBV5-1 and TRBJ1-1; 7 bases agree with TRBD1. The CDR3 runs 15 residues. V was pared by 1 base and J by 6 bases, with 9 bases of the junction left unmatched. CDR1 and CDR2 from the germline V gene are SGHRS and YFSETQ. The CDR3 DNA reads TGCGCCAGCAGCTTGTTCGCAGGGGGGTTGGCTGAAGCTTTCTTT. Its protein product is CASSLFAGGLAEAFF.

The J gene is TRBJ1-6, the V gene TRBV6-1; D ambiguous. V was clipped by 2 bases and J by 15 bases, with 26 bases between them. This CDR3 is built from 17 residues. Germline assignment: CDR1 MNHNS and CDR2 SASEGT. The CDR3 DNA reads as TGTGCCAGCAGTGAAAGTATCTCGCCCGATACTTCACTTATCCTCCACTTT. This codes for CASSESISPDTSLILHF.

This sequence joins TRBV19 and TRBJ2-1, with D tentatively TRBD2 (6 bases). The CDR3 covers 14 residues. V lost 1 base and J 8 bases, leaving 12 bases between the germline ends. CDR1 is LNHDA and CDR2 is SQIVND in the germline V gene (reference sequence). CDR3 in amino acids: CASSIGLVVDEQFF. CDR3 DNA: TGTGCCAGTAGTATAGGACTAGTTGTCGATGAGCAGTTCTTC.

The V gene is TRBV4-1, the J gene TRBJ1-5; no reliable D call. CDR3 length equals 15 residues. V shed 1 base and J shed 3 bases, with 10 bases lying between them. Germline CDR1 is MGHRA and CDR2 is YSYEKL. The CDR3 sequence: CASSQATADNQPQHF. CDR3 bases: TGCGCCAGCAGCCAAGCAACAGCCGACAATCAGCCCCAGCATTTT.